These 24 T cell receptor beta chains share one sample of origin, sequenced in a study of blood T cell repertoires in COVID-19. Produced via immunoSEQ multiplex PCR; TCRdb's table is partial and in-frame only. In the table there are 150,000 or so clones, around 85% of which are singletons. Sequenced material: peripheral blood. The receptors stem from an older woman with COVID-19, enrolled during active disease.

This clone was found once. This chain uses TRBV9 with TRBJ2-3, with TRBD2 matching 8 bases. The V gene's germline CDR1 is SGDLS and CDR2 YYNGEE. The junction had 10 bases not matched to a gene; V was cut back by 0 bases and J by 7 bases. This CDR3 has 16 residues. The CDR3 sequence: CASSVGVAGIWNTQYF. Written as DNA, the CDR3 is TGTGCCAGCAGCGTAGGGGTAGCGGGGATTTGGAATACGCAGTATTTT.

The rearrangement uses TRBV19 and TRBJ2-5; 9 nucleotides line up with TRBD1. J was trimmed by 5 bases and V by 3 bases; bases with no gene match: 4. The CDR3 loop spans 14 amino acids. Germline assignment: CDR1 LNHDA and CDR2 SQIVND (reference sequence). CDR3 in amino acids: CASSMGQGVETQYF. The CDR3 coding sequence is TGTGCCAGTAGTATGGGACAGGGCGTGGAGACCCAGTACTTC.

The CDR3 spells CASSRGGAETQYF. The CDR3 coding sequence is TGTGCCAGCAGTCGCGGGGGGGCGGAGACCCAGTACTTC. The gene calls are TRBV7-9 and TRBJ2-5; 9 positions agree with TRBD2. The trim removed 6 bases at V and 5 bases at J, leaving 4 bases unmatched. The length of the CDR3 is 13 residues. Germline CDR1 is SEHNR and CDR2 is FQNEAQ (reference sequence).

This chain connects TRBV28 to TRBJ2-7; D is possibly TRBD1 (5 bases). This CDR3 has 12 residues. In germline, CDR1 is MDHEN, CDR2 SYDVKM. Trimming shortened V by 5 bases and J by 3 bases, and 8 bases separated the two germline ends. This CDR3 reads CASSLDSYEQYF. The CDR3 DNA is TGTGCCAGCAGTCTTGACAGCTACGAGCAGTACTTC. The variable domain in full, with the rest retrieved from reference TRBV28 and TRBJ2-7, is DVKVTQSSRYLVKRTGEKVFLECVQDMDHENMFWYRQDPGLGLRLIYFSYDVKMKEKGDIPEGYSVSREKKERFSLILESASTNQTSMYLCASSLDSYEQYFGPGTRLTVT.

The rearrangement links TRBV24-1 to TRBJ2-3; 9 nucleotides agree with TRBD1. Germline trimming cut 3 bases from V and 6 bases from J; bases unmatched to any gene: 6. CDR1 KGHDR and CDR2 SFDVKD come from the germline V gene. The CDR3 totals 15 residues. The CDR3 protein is CATSDEGQGDDTQYF. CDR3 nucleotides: TGTGCCACCAGTGATGAGGGACAGGGCGATGATACGCAGTATTTT.

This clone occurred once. The CDR3 nucleotides read TGTGCCAGCAGCTTAGTAGAACGTGTCTGGGACAGCCAAGAGACCCAGTACTTC. Translation: CASSLVERVWDSQETQYF. This chain links TRBV13 with TRBJ2-5; TRBD1 matches at 7 bases. The V gene's germline CDR1 is PRHDT and CDR2 FYEKMQ (reference sequence). The CDR3 has 18 residues. V shed 1 base, J shed 1 base, and the junction held 12 bases outside the gene matches.

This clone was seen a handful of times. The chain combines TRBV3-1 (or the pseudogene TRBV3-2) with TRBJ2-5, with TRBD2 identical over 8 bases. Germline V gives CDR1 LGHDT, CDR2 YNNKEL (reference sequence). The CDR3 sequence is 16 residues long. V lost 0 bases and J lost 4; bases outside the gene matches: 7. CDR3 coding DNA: TGTGCCAGCAGCCAAGATATCCTGGCGGGGGGAGAGACCCAGTACTTC. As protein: CASSQDILAGGETQYF.

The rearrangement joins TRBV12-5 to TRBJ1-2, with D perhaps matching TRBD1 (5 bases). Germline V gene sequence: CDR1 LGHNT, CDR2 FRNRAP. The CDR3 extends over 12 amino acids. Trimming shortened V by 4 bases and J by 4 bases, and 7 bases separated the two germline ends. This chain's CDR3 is CASGSGIYGYTF. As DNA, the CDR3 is TGTGCTAGTGGTTCAGGGATCTATGGCTACACCTTC.

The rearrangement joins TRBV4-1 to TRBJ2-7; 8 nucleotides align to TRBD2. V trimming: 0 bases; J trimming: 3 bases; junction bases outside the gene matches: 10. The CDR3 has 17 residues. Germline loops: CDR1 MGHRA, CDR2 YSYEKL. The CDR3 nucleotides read TGCGCCAGCAGCCAAGACCCCTATGCCGCGGGGGGCTACGAGCAGTACTTC. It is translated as CASSQDPYAAGGYEQYF.

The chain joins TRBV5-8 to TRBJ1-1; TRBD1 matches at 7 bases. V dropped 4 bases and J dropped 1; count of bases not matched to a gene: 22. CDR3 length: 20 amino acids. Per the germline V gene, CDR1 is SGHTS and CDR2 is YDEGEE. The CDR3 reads CASSHHPFRSRGDRNTEAFF. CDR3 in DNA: TGTGCCAGCAGCCATCACCCTTTCCGGAGCAGGGGGGATCGGAACACTGAAGCTTTCTTT.

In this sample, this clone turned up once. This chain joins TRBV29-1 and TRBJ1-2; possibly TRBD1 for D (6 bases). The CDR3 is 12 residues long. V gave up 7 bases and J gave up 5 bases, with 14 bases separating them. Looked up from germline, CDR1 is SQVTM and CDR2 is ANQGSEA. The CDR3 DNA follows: TGCAGCGCCCCGACAGGCCAGTATGGCTACACCTTC. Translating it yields CSAPTGQYGYTF.

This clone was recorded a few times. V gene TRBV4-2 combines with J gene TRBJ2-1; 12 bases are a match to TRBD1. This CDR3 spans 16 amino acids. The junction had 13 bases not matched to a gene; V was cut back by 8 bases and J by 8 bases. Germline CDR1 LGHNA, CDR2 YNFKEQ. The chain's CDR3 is CASSYRDRGLDDEQFF. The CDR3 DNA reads TGTGCCAGCTCATACAGGGACAGGGGGCTTGATGATGAGCAGTTCTTC.

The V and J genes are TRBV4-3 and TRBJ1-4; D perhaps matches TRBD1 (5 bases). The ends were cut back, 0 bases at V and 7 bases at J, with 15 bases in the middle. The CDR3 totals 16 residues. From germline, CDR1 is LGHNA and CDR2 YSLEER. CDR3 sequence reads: CASSQDGAGQGEKLFF. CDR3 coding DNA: TGCGCCAGCAGCCAAGATGGGGCAGGGCAGGGTGAAAAACTGTTTTTT.

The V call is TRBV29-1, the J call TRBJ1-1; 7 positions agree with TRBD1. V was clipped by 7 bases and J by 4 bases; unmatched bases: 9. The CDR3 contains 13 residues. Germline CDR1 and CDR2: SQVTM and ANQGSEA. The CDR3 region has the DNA TGCAGCGGATTCTTACAGGGGTCCACTGAAGCTTTCTTT. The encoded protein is CSGFLQGSTEAFF.

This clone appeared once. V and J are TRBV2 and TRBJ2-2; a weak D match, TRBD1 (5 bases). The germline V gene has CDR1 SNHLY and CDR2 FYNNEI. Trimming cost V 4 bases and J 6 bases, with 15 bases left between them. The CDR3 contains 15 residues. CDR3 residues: CASSGDQGAAGELFF. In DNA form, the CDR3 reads TGTGCCAGCAGTGGAGATCAAGGGGCCGCCGGGGAGCTGTTTTTT.

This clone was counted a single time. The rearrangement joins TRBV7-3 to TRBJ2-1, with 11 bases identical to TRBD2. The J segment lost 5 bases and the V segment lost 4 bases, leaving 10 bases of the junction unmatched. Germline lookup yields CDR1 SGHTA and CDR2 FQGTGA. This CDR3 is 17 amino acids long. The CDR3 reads CASSSPYGSGGDNEQFF. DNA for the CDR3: TGTGCCAGCAGCTCTCCCTATGGTAGCGGGGGGGACAATGAGCAGTTCTTC.

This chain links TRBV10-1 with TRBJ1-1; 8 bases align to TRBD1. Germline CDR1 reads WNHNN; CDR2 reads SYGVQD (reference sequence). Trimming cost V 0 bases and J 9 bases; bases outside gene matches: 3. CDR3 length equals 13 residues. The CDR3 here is CASSESWTGQAFF. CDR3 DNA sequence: TGCGCCAGCAGTGAGTCGTGGACAGGGCAAGCTTTCTTT.

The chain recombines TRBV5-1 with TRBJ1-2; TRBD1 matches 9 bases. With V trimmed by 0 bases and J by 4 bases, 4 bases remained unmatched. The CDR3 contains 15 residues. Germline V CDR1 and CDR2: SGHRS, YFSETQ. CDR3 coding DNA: TGCGCCAGCAGCTTGGGGGTGACAGGGGGCTATGGCTACACCTTC. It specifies CASSLGVTGGYGYTF.

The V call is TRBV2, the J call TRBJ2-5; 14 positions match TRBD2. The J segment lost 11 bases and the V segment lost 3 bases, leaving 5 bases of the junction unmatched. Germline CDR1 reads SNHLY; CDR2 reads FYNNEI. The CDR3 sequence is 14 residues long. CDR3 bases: TGTGCCAGCAGTGAGGGGACTAGCGGGGGCCCTCAGTACTTC. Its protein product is CASSEGTSGGPQYF.

The DNA of the CDR3 is TGTGCCAGCAGCTTTTTAACAGGACCGATTTTCTCCTACAATGAGCAGTTCTTC. This sequence encodes CASSFLTGPIFSYNEQFF. V gene TRBV7-9 combines with J gene TRBJ2-1; a possible D gene is TRBD1 (5 bases). The CDR3 runs to 18 residues. Per the germline V gene, CDR1 is SEHNR and CDR2 is FQNEAQ (reference sequence). The V end was cut by 3 bases, the J end by 0 bases, with 18 bases between.

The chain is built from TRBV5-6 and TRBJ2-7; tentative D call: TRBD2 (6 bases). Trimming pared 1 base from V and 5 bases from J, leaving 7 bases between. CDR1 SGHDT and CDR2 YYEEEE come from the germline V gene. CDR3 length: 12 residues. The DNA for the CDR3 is TGTGCCAGCAGCTTGCCGGGAGACGAGCAGTACTTC. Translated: CASSLPGDEQYF.

As DNA, the CDR3 is TGTGCTAGTGTAGTAAGCTTAAATCAGCCCCAGCATTTT. Encoded protein: CASVVSLNQPQHF. The V call is TRBV12-5, the J call TRBJ1-5; D ambiguous. Germline V gives CDR1 LGHNT, CDR2 FRNRAP. CDR3 length: 13 residues. Deletions cut 7 bases from V and 4 bases from J, with 11 bases between. Variable domain in full (rest from reference TRBV12-5 and TRBJ1-5): DARVTQTPRHKVTEMGQEVTMRCQPILGHNTVFWYRQTMMQGLELLAYFRNRAPLDDSGMPKDRFSAEMPDATLATLKIQPSEPRDSAVYFCASVVSLNQPQHFGDGTRLSIL.

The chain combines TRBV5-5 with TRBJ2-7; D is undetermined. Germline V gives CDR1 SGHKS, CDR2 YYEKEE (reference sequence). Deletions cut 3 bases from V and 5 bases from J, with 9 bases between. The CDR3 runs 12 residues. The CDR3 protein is CASSSSSDEQYF. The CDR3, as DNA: TGTGCCAGCAGCTCGAGTTCCGACGAGCAGTACTTC.

The CDR3 nucleotides are TGTGCCAGCATTTCCGGACAGTCGGGAGATACGCAGTATTTT. Protein: CASISGQSGDTQYF. The rearrangement links TRBV2 to TRBJ2-3; possibly TRBD1 for D (6 bases). The CDR3 covers 14 residues. V lost 7 bases and J lost 5, with 16 bases in between. Germline V gene data show CDR1 as SNHLY and CDR2 as FYNNEI. Full variable domain (remainder filled in from reference TRBV2 and TRBJ2-3): EPEVTQTPSHQVTQMGQEVILRCVPISNHLYFYWYRQILGQKVEFLVSFYNNEISEKSEIFDDQFSVERPDGSNFTLKIRSTKLEDSAMYFCASISGQSGDTQYFGPGTRLTVL.